One and the same sample provided the 6 T cell receptor beta chains below, sequenced in a study of cytomegalovirus exposure and HLA in healthy donors. PCR employed 60 Vbeta and 13 Jbeta primers. TCRdb's table, derived via immunoSEQ multiplex PCR, lists solely in-frame clones and lacks some. The sample contains about 88,000 clones, around four fifths of which appear only once. The sequencing input was PBMCs. The origin of the receptors is a middle-aged woman in good health and CMV-seronegative.

This clone has more than one count but fewer than ten. V usage is TRBV6-6 and J usage is TRBJ1-5; 8 nucleotides line up with TRBD1. V was pared by 6 bases and J by 1 base, with 8 bases of the junction left unmatched. The CDR3 runs 16 residues. Looked up from germline, CDR1 is MNHNY and CDR2 is SVGAGI (reference sequence). CDR3 sequence (DNA): TGTGCCAGCAGGGAAAACAGGGGGACCAGCAATCAGCCCCAGCATTTT. Protein product: CASRENRGTSNQPQHF.

This rearrangement joins TRBV27 to TRBJ2-7; D possibly corresponds to TRBD1 (6 bases). Germline CDR1 and CDR2: MNHEY and SMNVEV (reference sequence). The CDR3 spans 15 residues. With 0 bases removed from V and 2 bases from J, the gap between germline ends came to 11 bases. The CDR3 DNA reads as TGTGCCAGCAGTTTATCGTCACAGGGACCCTACGAGCAGTACTTC. Amino acid sequence: CASSLSSQGPYEQYF.

The chain joins TRBV4-1 to TRBJ2-7; 12 nucleotides align to TRBD1. CDR3 length: 15 amino acids. Trimming cost V 4 bases and J 2 bases; bases outside gene matches: 3. CDR1 and CDR2 (germline): MGHRA, YSYEKL. CDR3 amino acids: CASSPGTGGPYEQYF. In DNA form, the CDR3 reads TGCGCCAGCAGCCCCGGGACAGGGGGCCCCTACGAGCAGTACTTC.

CDR3 protein: CASSPERWGDLYNEQFF. In nucleotides, the CDR3 is TGTGCCAGCAGCCCCGAGCGGTGGGGGGACCTATACAATGAGCAGTTCTTC. The gene calls are TRBV4-2 and TRBJ2-1; a weak D match, TRBD2 (6 bases). Germline V gene data show CDR1 as LGHNA and CDR2 as YNFKEQ. The V end lost 4 bases, the J end lost 4 bases, and 20 bases lay between the germline ends. This CDR3 is 17 amino acids long.

The table lists this clone with a count of one. The J gene is TRBJ2-5, the V gene TRBV6-6; D not certain. V was pared by 2 bases and J by 0 bases, with 7 bases between. CDR1 and CDR2 (germline): MNHNY, SVGAGI (reference sequence). CDR3 size: 14 residues. CDR3 DNA sequence: TGTGCCAGCAGTTACGCCGACTACCAAGAGACCCAGTACTTC. Protein product: CASSYADYQETQYF.

V is TRBV15 and J is TRBJ1-5, with 7 bases matching TRBD1. Unmatched junction bases numbered 5, after V lost 3 bases and J lost 0 bases. The CDR3 is made up of 16 amino acids. Germline V gene sequence: CDR1 LNHNV, CDR2 YYDKDF (reference sequence). The CDR3 here is CATSSDRQGSNQPQHF. Here the CDR3 DNA reads TGTGCCACCAGCAGCGACCGACAGGGTAGCAATCAGCCCCAGCATTTT.